The T cell receptor beta chain described here comes from a study of PD-1 blockade in classical Hodgkin lymphoma. Regarding the study as a whole: In newly diagnosed patients, baseline TCR diversity was reportedly below that of healthy donors.

As regards this clone: Its matching antigen is unknown.

Generated by immunoSEQ multiplex PCR, the TCRdb table keeps only in-frame clones and is missing some. Counted here are roughly 15,000 clones, approximately 60% occurring once; the ten biggest clones make up approximately 8.8%. V lost 6 bases, J lost 3 bases, and 5 bases stayed unmatched. CDR1 is MNHEY and CDR2 is SVGAGI in the germline V gene. The CDR3 sequence is 13 residues long. After autologous stem cell transplantation all patients relapsed, and prior brentuximab vedotin exposure differed between cohorts. The clonotype originates from a human donor with classical Hodgkin lymphoma. This specimen was peripheral blood mononuclear cells (PBMCs), taken before the second cycle of nivolumab. V is TRBV6-5 and J is TRBJ2-7; TRBD1 agrees at 7 bases. In nucleotides, the CDR3 is TGTGCCAGCAGACGACAGGGAAGCTACGAGCAGTACTTC. It codes for CASRRQGSYEQYF.